This entry lists 2 T cell receptor beta chains sequenced from one sample in a study of shared clonotypes between healthy human individuals. Produced via immunoSEQ multiplex PCR; TCRdb's table is partial and in-frame only. The sample lists millions of clones; under 95% were seen once. Selected positively for CCR7 and CD45RO-negative, naive CD8 cells excluded terminally differentiated effector memory CD45RA+ cells. The sequencing input was naive CD8+ T cells from PBMCs. Receptor source: a man between 18 and 35 years old in good health. Some clones in this sample may be carry-over from other donors' samples.

The chain is built from TRBV4-2 and TRBJ2-1, with unresolved D. V lost 3 bases to trimming and J lost 1 base, with 7 bases between them. Germline V gene data show CDR1 as LGHNA and CDR2 as YNFKEQ. CDR3 length: 14 residues. The CDR3 here is CASSHSLSYNEQFF. For the CDR3, the DNA is TGTGCCAGCAGCCATTCCCTTTCCTACAATGAGCAGTTCTTC.

The chain employs TRBV10-3 and TRBJ1-2; the D is unclear. The CDR3 length is 16 residues. Germline loops: CDR1 ENHRY, CDR2 SYGVKD. The V end was cut by 0 bases, the J end by 4 bases, with 15 bases between. The CDR3 here is CAISESLTTRVYGYTF. In DNA, the CDR3 is TGTGCCATCAGTGAGTCTCTGACAACGAGGGTCTATGGCTACACCTTC.